Sequencing of this T cell receptor beta chain was carried out in a study of T-cell reconstitution after alpha-beta-depleted transplantation in children. Molecular barcoding with unique molecular identifiers was used for the TCRbeta library. TCRdb called the PCR reads again in MiXCR, with one record for every CDR3 protein. The data hold about 500,000 distinct CDR3 sequences, with approximately 30% observed a single time. The sequencing here drew on PBMCs from the stem cell graft donor, taken from the stem cell graft. The receptor comes from a human donor who donated a stem cell graft to a child with aplastic anemia.

DNA for the CDR3: TGTGCCACCAGTGATTTGCCCAAGACTAGCGACGCGTACAATGAGCAGTTCTTC. Amino acid sequence: CATSDLPKTSDAYNEQFF. The gene calls are TRBV24-1 and TRBJ2-1, with 8 bases lining up with TRBD2. The J segment lost 4 bases and the V segment lost 0 bases, leaving 10 bases of the junction unmatched. The CDR3 contains 18 residues. Germline V gene lookup returns CDR1 KGHDR and CDR2 SFDVKD.